The present T cell receptor beta chain was sequenced within a study of shared clonotypes between healthy human individuals. Sequencing used immunoSEQ multiplex PCR; TCRdb keeps in-frame clones, though not all of them. The repertoire holds some 2.1 million clones, with 85% to 95% as singletons. In regard to this clone: Its antigen is as yet unknown.

J gave up 4 bases and V 2 bases, and 4 bases lay outside the gene matches. The CDR3 is 14 amino acids. From germline, CDR1 is MNHEY and CDR2 SVGAGI. Study outcomes and limitations: Rarefaction gave evidence that sorted-subset sequencing remained incomplete despite large depth. Generally, naive subsets (rather than memory subsets) showed larger estimated richness. Blood was the sole source, and tissue repertoires probably differ.

V usage is TRBV6-5 and J usage is TRBJ2-7; 8 nucleotides align to TRBD1. This receptor was taken from a man between 18 and 29 years old in good health. The sequencing sample was made of naive CD4+ T cells sorted from blood. As for subset: CD45RA+ positively selected. DNA of the CDR3: TGTGCCAGCAGTTACGCAGGGGGCATATACGAGCAGTACTTC. As protein: CASSYAGGIYEQYF.